The clone carrying this T cell receptor (beta chain) was found once. Antigen specificity is unknown. This sample was included in a study of lymphopenia after photon versus proton radiotherapy. Study results and limitations: Survival link was tested only in deceased patients; proton benefit remains a possibility. After lymphocyte nadir, photon-treated repertoires showed oligoclonal expansion, especially CD8+ Temra. A bigger post-nadir fall in TCR diversity correlated inversely with survival time in deceased patients. Relative stability marked proton patients; photon patients lost diversity and naive cells.

Germline CDR1 reads MGHRA; CDR2 reads YSYEKL. The V and J ends lost 5 bases and 4 bases respectively, with 14 bases between them. This CDR3 has 14 residues. TCRdb keeps only in-frame clones here, not all; method: immunoSEQ multiplex PCR. The sample lists around 29,000 clones, nearly 95% occurring once. This sequence was found in a woman aged 45-60 years with cholangiocarcinoma. Sequenced here: peripheral blood, sampled from a patient treated with photon-based radiotherapy. The chain is built from TRBV4-1 and TRBJ1-1; D perhaps matches TRBD1 (6 bases). CDR3 coding DNA: TGCGCCAGCAGCAAGGGGGGCTGGGGCACTGAAGCTTTCTTT. Translating it yields CASSKGGWGTEAFF.